Listed here are 17 T cell receptor beta chains from one sample, sequenced in a study of regulatory T cells in long-lasting Graves disease. As for time point: newly diagnosed GD, antithyroid drugs for less than 3 months. PBMCs were the source of the RNA used for TCR sequencing. iRepertoire HTBI primers and Arm-PCR of CDR3 regions built TCR beta libraries. TCRdb independently ran MiXCR on the multiplex PCR reads; one entry per CDR3 protein. The sample carries about 620,000 distinct CDR3 sequences, under 20% recorded once. A further study also used this sample, focusing on T cells in Graves' hyperthyroidism and ophthalmopathy.

Here the sequenced sample was peripheral blood mononuclear cells (PBMCs), taken at new diagnosis, from a patient treated with antithyroid drugs. The receptors shown here come from a woman aged 30 to 39 with Graves disease.

The chain joins TRBV11-2 to TRBJ1-3, with D unresolved. V was clipped by 0 bases and J by 2 bases, with 8 bases between them. Germline V gives CDR1 SGHAT, CDR2 FQNNGV. The CDR3 contains 15 residues. This CDR3 reads CASSLDFTAGNTIYF. CDR3 DNA: TGTGCCAGCAGCTTAGATTTTACGGCTGGAAACACCATATATTTT.

In its sample, this clonotype was seen a few times. The chain carries TRBV7-6 and TRBJ2-7; no clear D gene. Germline CDR1 reads SGHVS; CDR2 reads FNYEAQ. V was pared by 3 bases and J by 0 bases, with 9 bases between. The CDR3 is made up of 14 amino acids. The CDR3, as DNA: TGTGCCAGCAGCTTGGCTATCCTCTCCTACGAGCAGTACTTC. Translated, it gives CASSLAILSYEQYF.

This clonotype was recorded many times. V gene TRBV15 combines with J gene TRBJ1-2; 12 positions agree with TRBD1. The CDR3 consists of 20 residues. The trim removed 0 bases at V and 2 bases at J, leaving 13 bases unmatched. The germline gives CDR1 LNHNV, CDR2 YYDKDF (reference sequence). CDR3: CATSRDSPMSGQGANYGYTF. The CDR3 DNA is TGTGCCACCAGCAGAGATTCGCCCATGTCGGGACAGGGGGCAAACTATGGCTACACCTTC.

This clonotype was observed at least ten times. V usage is TRBV28 and J usage is TRBJ2-1, with 14 positions matching TRBD2. Trimming took 5 bases from V and 4 from J; bases not matched to a gene: 4. Germline lookup yields CDR1 MDHEN and CDR2 SYDVKM. There are 16 residues in the CDR3. This CDR3 reads CASSRRTSGGYNEQFF. As DNA, the CDR3 is TGTGCCAGCAGTCGCCGGACTAGCGGGGGGTACAATGAGCAGTTCTTC.

This clonotype turned up a few times. The V call is TRBV30, the J call TRBJ2-4; 9 nucleotides line up with TRBD1. V was pared by 1 base and J by 2 bases, with 3 bases of the junction left unmatched. Germline CDR1 GTSNPN, CDR2 SVGIG (reference sequence). The CDR3 is made up of 15 amino acids. The CDR3 region is CAWSGDRVTKNIQYF. The CDR3 DNA is TGTGCCTGGAGTGGGGACAGGGTGACCAAAAACATTCAGTACTTC.

This clonotype has a count of ten or more. The CDR3 protein is CSVDQKGNEQFF. The CDR3 coding sequence is TGCAGCGTTGACCAGAAGGGCAATGAGCAGTTCTTC. The V call is TRBV29-1, the J call TRBJ2-1; D call uncertain. Germline assignment: CDR1 SQVTM and CDR2 ANQGSEA. V was clipped by 3 bases and J by 6 bases, with 9 bases between them. CDR3 length: 12 amino acids.

This clonotype was detected only a few times. The gene calls are TRBV5-1 and TRBJ2-7, with D unresolved. The CDR3 is made up of 13 amino acids. Germline values: CDR1 SGHRS, CDR2 YFSETQ. The V end was cut by 1 base, the J end by 0 bases, with 5 bases between. The CDR3: CASSLKNSYEQYF. DNA for the CDR3: TGCGCCAGCAGCTTGAAGAACTCCTACGAGCAGTACTTC.

In its sample, this clonotype was seen many times. V and J are TRBV6-1 and TRBJ2-7; 7 nucleotides match TRBD1. Germline CDR1 reads MNHNS; CDR2 reads SASEGT. V was clipped by 8 bases and J by 3 bases; unmatched bases: 4. The CDR3 contains 12 residues. The CDR3: CASGTVGYEQYF. For the CDR3, the DNA is TGTGCCAGCGGGACAGTGGGCTACGAGCAGTACTTC.

The chain carries TRBV30 and TRBJ1-5; D might be TRBD1 (5 bases). Germline CDR1 GTSNPN, CDR2 SVGIG (reference sequence). Trimming removed 0 bases from V and 9 bases from J, with 15 bases in between. The CDR3 is made up of 14 amino acids. CDR3 residues: CAWSVGPGTWPQHF. The CDR3 bases are TGTGCCTGGAGTGTAGGGCCAGGGACGTGGCCCCAGCATTTT. Combining the CDR3 with reference TRBV30 and TRBJ1-5 gives the whole variable domain SQTIHQWPATLVQPVGSPLSLECTVEGTSNPNLYWYRQAAGRGLQLLFYSVGIGQISSEVPQNLSASRPQDRQFILSSKKLLLSDSGFYLCAWSVGPGTWPQHFGDGTRLSIL.

This clonotype was seen ten or more times. The chain has TRBV2 and TRBJ2-1; perhaps TRBD2 as D (5 bases). V lost 1 base to trimming and J lost 10 bases, with 8 bases between them. Germline lookup yields CDR1 SNHLY and CDR2 FYNNEI. This CDR3 spans 12 amino acids. The CDR3 DNA is TGTGCCAGCAGTGAAGGGAGGAGGGAGCAGTTCTTC. Translating gives CASSEGRREQFF.

This rearrangement joins TRBV4-1 to TRBJ2-5; 14 nucleotides agree with TRBD2. V dropped 6 bases and J dropped 3; count of bases not matched to a gene: 3. This CDR3 comprises 15 residues. The germline gives CDR1 MGHRA, CDR2 YSYEKL. CDR3 in amino acids: CASRPGLAGEETQYF. The DNA for the CDR3 is TGCGCCAGCAGGCCGGGACTAGCGGGAGAAGAGACCCAGTACTTC.

The chain has TRBV20-1 and TRBJ2-5, with 8 bases that match TRBD2. Germline-derived CDR1 and CDR2 are DFQATT and SNEGSKA (reference sequence). Trimming took 0 bases from V and 4 from J; bases not matched to a gene: 7. The CDR3 spans 15 residues. Written as DNA, the CDR3 is TGCAGTGCTAGAGACGCGGGAGGTCGAGGAGAGACCCAGTACTTC. It yields the protein CSARDAGGRGETQYF.

This clonotype came up many times. The V gene is TRBV7-3, the J gene TRBJ2-7, with D perhaps TRBD2 (5 bases). CDR1 and CDR2 (germline): SGHTA, FQGTGA. V dropped 0 bases and J dropped 0 bases, with 9 bases sitting between them. CDR3 size: 15 residues. Here the CDR3 DNA reads TGTGCCAGCAGCTTAACGAGCGGTTACTCCTACGAGCAGTACTTC. Translation: CASSLTSGYSYEQYF.

This clonotype turned up a few times. J is TRBJ2-7 and V is TRBV3-1; D possibly matches TRBD1 or TRBD2 (5 bases each). CDR3 length equals 15 residues. In germline, CDR1 is LGHDT, CDR2 YNNKEL (reference sequence). V gave up 5 bases and J gave up 0 bases, with 14 bases separating them. The CDR3 loop is CASSYRDGSSYEQYF. Written as DNA, the CDR3 is TGTGCCAGCAGCTACCGGGACGGAAGCTCCTACGAGCAGTACTTC.

In its sample, this clonotype was seen many times. This chain links TRBV12-3 or TRBV12-4 with TRBJ2-2, with D perhaps given as TRBD1 or TRBD2 (6 bases each). This CDR3 is built from 14 residues. The V gene lost 3 bases and the J gene lost 7 bases, with 12 bases spanning the gap. The CDR3, as DNA: TGTGCCAGCAGTTTTGAGGGGGGTATCGGGGAGCTGTTTTTT. It is translated as CASSFEGGIGELFF.

In the case of this clonotype: With a much larger clone just one base away, this may be a read error. The J gene is TRBJ2-4, the V gene TRBV6-1; D is possibly TRBD2 (5 bases). This CDR3 contains 17 residues. With 2 bases removed from V and 13 bases from J, the gap between germline ends came to 27 bases. CDR1 MNHNS and CDR2 SASEGT come from the germline V gene. The CDR3 sequence is CASSERADGISYNEQYF. As DNA, the CDR3 is TGTGCCAGCAGTGAAAGAGCCGACGGGATATCCTACAATGAGCAGTACTTC.

The chain employs TRBV27 and TRBJ2-6; D is unclear. The V and J ends lost 6 bases and 0 bases respectively, with 9 bases between them. The CDR3 length is 15 residues. Germline loops: CDR1 MNHEY, CDR2 SMNVEV (reference sequence). The CDR3 loop is CASSTSNSGANVLTF. In DNA form, the CDR3 reads TGTGCCAGCAGCACCTCCAACTCTGGGGCCAACGTCCTGACTTTC.